This T cell receptor (beta chain) comes out of a study of control samples from healthy donors and cancer patients (dated by TCRdb to 2020 to 2021). The library was generated by the immunoSEQ multiplex PCR assay. TCRdb mirrors the immuneACCESS table, restricted to in-frame sequences. Some clones are absent from its copies; in checked studies, under half trace to an unresolved V gene, and the reason for the others is unknown. This sample lists about 34,000 clones; 70% to 90% were detected once. The ten largest clones represent 1.5% to 2% of the sample. A note on this clone: No antigen is known for it. No base quality values were provided; no much bigger clone lies one nucleotide off.

The CDR3 spans 14 residues, from the cysteine through the phenylalanine. Only CDR3 DNA remains: 42 bases, in frame from the first base. Reading the germline V gene (reference sequence) gives CDR1 LNHDA and CDR2 SQIVND. From V the trimming removes 10 bases and from J it removes 1 base, while the gene matches leave 7 bases of the junction unaccounted for. This TCR derives from a woman aged 40-49 years with lung cancer. The sequenced sample consisted of PBMCs. The V gene is TRBV19 and the J gene is TRBJ1-1; 9 bases in the middle match TRBD1. Read as DNA, the sequence is TGTGCCACCGGGACAGGGATGGAGAACACTGAAGCTTTCTTT. Translated, it reads CATGTGMENTEAFF. The reference TRBV19 and TRBJ1-1 proteins fill in what lies around the CDR3, so the full variable domain reads DGGITQSPKYLFRKEGQNVTLSCEQNLNHDAMYWYRQDPGQGLRLIYYSQIVNDFQKGDIAEGYSVSREKKESFPLTVTSAQKNPTAFYLCATGTGMENTEAFFGQGTRLTVV.